This TCR beta chain is from a study of long-term antiretroviral therapy in people with HIV. They ran version v3.0 of the immunoSEQ assay at survey level. Using immunoSEQ multiplex PCR, the repertoire was profiled, and TCRdb retains in-frame clones only, with some absent. The sample carries around 22,000 clones, just over 85% recorded once. Regarding the study as a whole: Controls showed broader CDR3 length ranges than did the HIV repertoires.

None of the participants with HIV were treated outside the United States. As regards this clone: Its antigen is unidentified.

The germline V and J ends were trimmed by 5 bases and 3 bases, with 16 bases remaining between them. The CDR3 is made up of 16 amino acids. Per germline, CDR1 SGHAT and CDR2 FQNNGV. The input for sequencing was unsorted PBMCs, taken 1.8 years before starting antiretroviral therapy. The V gene is TRBV11-2, the J gene TRBJ1-4; D is perhaps TRBD1 (6 bases). The source is a young woman with HIV. The CDR3: CASSLRAGAANEKLFF. DNA for the CDR3: TGTGCCAGCAGCCTCCGGGCAGGGGCGGCTAATGAAAAACTGTTTTTT.